This TCR beta chain is from a study of T-cell reconstitution after alpha-beta-depleted transplantation in children. The sample holds many counts of this clonotype. Its specificity is unknown. Unique molecular identifiers featured in how the TCRbeta library was prepared. TCRdb reanalysed the PCR reads using MiXCR and keeps one entry per CDR3 protein. The sample yields about 600,000 distinct CDR3 sequences, roughly 13% seen once. Whole-study results and caveats: The high TCRbeta diversity at day 60 in some patients came from surviving recipient T cells and thymic progenitors. Most T-cell counts and diversity one year after the transplant came from T cells that were newly produced. Reports say that about two months after transplant, the alpha-beta T cells came out of several hundred graft clones that had expanded.

The germline gives CDR1 LGHNA, CDR2 YSLEER. V was pared by 1 base and J by 6 bases, with 3 bases of the junction left unmatched. This CDR3 has 15 amino acids. Here the sequenced sample was PBMCs, mostly from graft donor cells, taken 360 days after TCRalphabeta/CD19-depleted stem cell transplant. This clonotype was obtained from a male patient younger than 18 who had a stem cell transplant for acute myeloid leukemia, so the T cells may come from the graft donor. The rearrangement uses TRBV4-3 and TRBJ2-1; 10 bases match TRBD2. CDR3 region: CASSQGLAGFNEQFF. The CDR3 DNA sequence: TGCGCCAGCAGCCAAGGACTAGCGGGCTTCAATGAGCAGTTCTTC.